The 22 T cell receptor beta chains below all came from one sample that was sequenced in a study of response to subunit inactivated influenza vaccine. TCRdb reprocessed the RT-PCR reads with MiXCR, giving one entry per CDR3 protein. The sample shows about 540,000 distinct CDR3 sequences, approximately 24% of them seen only once. These data were also reused for a study on T cells expressing NK-cell markers. That source notes: The TCR beta cDNA came from 5'RACE template switching with UMIs.

This specimen consisted of CD4+ T cells sorted from PBMCs, obtained about 11 days after vaccination. The receptors were gathered from a man over 45 who received an inactivated influenza vaccine.

The chain recombines TRBV6-2 or TRBV6-3 with TRBJ2-6; D not resolved. The V gene's germline CDR1 is MNHEY and CDR2 SVGEGT. The V and J ends lost 8 bases and 2 bases respectively, with 7 bases between them. There are 13 residues in the CDR3. The CDR3 coding sequence is TGTGCCAGCGCATTCGCTGGGGCCAACGTCCTGACTTTC. Encoded protein: CASAFAGANVLTF.

The chain has TRBV20-1 and TRBJ1-4; TRBD1 aligns across 7 bases. V trimming: 5 bases; J trimming: 7 bases; junction bases outside the gene matches: 10. The CDR3 contains 14 residues. Germline V gene lookup returns CDR1 DFQATT and CDR2 SNEGSKA (reference sequence). The CDR3 reads CSAPTTGSGEKLFF. The DNA for the CDR3 is TGCAGTGCTCCGACGACAGGGAGTGGTGAAAAACTGTTTTTT.

The genes are TRBV28 and TRBJ2-6; D may match TRBD1 or TRBD2 (7 bases each). V lost 5 bases to trimming and J lost 1 base, with 12 bases between them. Germline V gene data show CDR1 as MDHEN and CDR2 as SYDVKM. This CDR3 is built from 16 residues. The CDR3: CASSPRGGSGANVLTF. As DNA, the CDR3 is TGTGCCAGCAGTCCCAGGGGGGGGTCTGGGGCCAACGTCCTGACTTTC.

This clonotype was counted only a few times. This chain joins TRBV4-3 and TRBJ2-7, with D possibly TRBD2 on 6 matching bases. CDR1 is LGHNA, CDR2 YSLEER, per germline. V lost 4 bases and J 4 bases, leaving 17 bases between the germline ends. This CDR3 region has 15 residues. This chain's CDR3 is CASSRGSGSDYEQYF. The DNA for the CDR3 is TGCGCCAGCAGCCGAGGGAGCGGGTCTGATTACGAGCAGTACTTC.

The chain combines TRBV27 with TRBJ1-5; 8 bases agree with TRBD1. The CDR3 has 15 amino acids. With 5 bases clipped from V and 5 bases from J, the junction kept 8 bases outside the gene matches. Germline V CDR1 and CDR2: MNHEY, SMNVEV (reference sequence). CDR3 in DNA: TGTGCCAGCAGTAAACAGGGGGTGCCGGATCAGCCCCAGCATTTT. Amino acids: CASSKQGVPDQPQHF.

The V gene is TRBV6-2 or TRBV6-3, the J gene TRBJ2-1; possible D gene TRBD2, 5 bases. This CDR3 is built from 14 residues. The V and J ends lost 4 bases and 2 bases respectively, with 9 bases between them. CDR1 and CDR2 from the germline V gene are MNHEY and SVGEGT. CDR3 coding DNA: TGTGCCAGCAGTTCTTCAGCGGCCTACAATGAGCAGTTCTTC. Protein: CASSSSAAYNEQFF.

This clonotype was picked up a small number of times. This chain links TRBV6-5 with TRBJ2-2; TRBD1 might be the D (5 bases). The germline V gene has CDR1 MNHEY and CDR2 SVGAGI. The CDR3 contains 17 residues. The V end lost 2 bases, the J end lost 6 bases, and 19 bases lay between the germline ends. The CDR3 DNA is TGTGCCAGCAGTTACGATGGACATTCCGGGCCGTCCGGGGAGCTGTTTTTT. Translated: CASSYDGHSGPSGELFF.

The chain joins TRBV12-3 or TRBV12-4 to TRBJ2-7; 13 bases fit TRBD2. The ends lost 4 bases at V and 6 bases at J; junction bases unmatched: 9. This CDR3 spans 16 amino acids. CDR3 DNA sequence: TGTGCCAGCAGTTCCCAACTAGCGGGAGGGCCGGGCGAGCAGTACTTC. Residues: CASSSQLAGGPGEQYF.

This clonotype was recorded a few times. This rearrangement joins TRBV5-1 to TRBJ2-7; 7 bases align to TRBD1. This CDR3 is 16 amino acids long. The J segment lost 4 bases and the V segment lost 0 bases, leaving 10 bases of the junction unmatched. Germline assignment: CDR1 SGHRS and CDR2 YFSETQ. The CDR3 loop reads CASSLGGQPIDYEQYF. In DNA form, the CDR3 reads TGCGCCAGCAGCTTGGGGGGACAGCCGATAGATTACGAGCAGTACTTC.

This clonotype has just a few counts. This chain uses TRBV7-2 with TRBJ1-6; D perhaps matches TRBD1 (6 bases). The germline CDR1 and CDR2 sequences are SGHTA and FQGNSA. The CDR3 contains 15 residues. Trimming removed 3 bases at V and 5 bases at J, with 11 bases between. The CDR3 bases are TGTGCCAGCAGCTTCCAACAGGGAGATAATTCACCCCTCCACTTT. It is translated as CASSFQQGDNSPLHF.

In its sample, this clonotype was seen a few times. In DNA form, the CDR3 reads TGTGCCAGCAGTTTATTGGGGGATTTGGAGACCCAGTACTTC. Its translation: CASSLLGDLETQYF. The chain has TRBV12-3 or TRBV12-4 and TRBJ2-5; D assignment may be TRBD1 or TRBD2 (5 bases each). Deletions cut 2 bases from V and 5 bases from J, with 12 bases between. The CDR3 extends over 14 amino acids.

This clonotype was observed a single time. CDR3 amino acids: CATSDSGTYTEAFF. The CDR3 DNA reads TGTGCCACCAGTGATTCAGGGACCTACACTGAAGCTTTCTTT. V usage is TRBV24-1 and J usage is TRBJ1-1; tentatively, D is TRBD1 (5 bases). Trimming took off 2 bases at V and 3 bases at J, with 9 bases between the two ends. Germline CDR1 is KGHDR and CDR2 is SFDVKD. The CDR3 covers 14 residues.

In this sample, this clonotype turned up a few times. V gene TRBV9 combines with J gene TRBJ2-7; possible D gene TRBD2, 6 bases. In germline, CDR1 is SGDLS, CDR2 YYNGEE. The V end lost 0 bases, the J end lost 3 bases, and 10 bases lay between the germline ends. The CDR3 is 14 residues long. Here the CDR3 reads CASSVDTSSYEQYF. The CDR3 DNA follows: TGTGCCAGCAGCGTAGATACTAGCAGCTACGAGCAGTACTTC. Supplemented by reference TRBV9 and TRBJ2-7, the full variable domain reads DSGVTQTPKHLITATGQRVTLRCSPRSGDLSVYWYQQSLDQGLQFLIQYYNGEERAKGNILERFSAQQFPDLHSELNLSSLELGDSALYFCASSVDTSSYEQYFGPGTRLTVT.

The table lists this clonotype with many counts. This sequence joins TRBV4-3 and TRBJ2-7; D is ambiguous. V lost 0 bases and J 5 bases, leaving 11 bases between the germline ends. This CDR3 contains 14 residues. Germline values: CDR1 LGHNA, CDR2 YSLEER. This chain's CDR3 is CASSQEPRAHEQYF. In nucleotides, the CDR3 is TGCGCCAGCAGCCAAGAACCCAGAGCCCACGAGCAGTACTTC.

There are a few counts of this clonotype. The genes are TRBV24-1 and TRBJ2-1, with 7 bases that match TRBD2. This CDR3 is built from 18 residues. Germline CDR1 is KGHDR and CDR2 is SFDVKD. The V segment lost 3 bases and the J segment 3 bases; nucleotides outside the gene matches: 13. CDR3 nucleotides: TGTGCCACCAGTGATAGTTATCGGGCTAGCGGCAACTACAATGAGCAGTTCTTC. Translated, it gives CATSDSYRASGNYNEQFF.

This clonotype was detected a few times. CDR3 DNA sequence: TGCGCCAGCAGCCAAGCCGGGGGACGGAACACCGGGGAGCTGTTTTTT. It translates to CASSQAGGRNTGELFF. The rearrangement joins TRBV4-1 to TRBJ2-2; perhaps TRBD2 as D (6 bases). In germline, CDR1 is MGHRA, CDR2 YSYEKL. CDR3 size: 16 residues. Trimming removed 1 base from V and 1 base from J, with 10 bases in between.

This clonotype was observed a few times. The rearrangement links TRBV2 to TRBJ2-2, with 10 bases lining up with TRBD2. V was clipped by 6 bases and J by 1 base; unmatched bases: 8. The CDR3 sequence is 17 residues long. Per the germline V gene, CDR1 is SNHLY and CDR2 is FYNNEI. The chain's CDR3 is CASRTGPSGGNTGELFF. DNA of the CDR3: TGTGCCAGCAGGACTGGGCCTAGCGGGGGGAACACCGGGGAGCTGTTTTTT.

This chain connects TRBV4-2 to TRBJ2-5, with TRBD2 identical over 8 bases. The CDR3 extends over 15 amino acids. V lost 4 bases to trimming and J lost 5 bases; unmatched junction nucleotides: 9. The germline CDR1 and CDR2 sequences are LGHNA and YNFKEQ. In DNA form, the CDR3 reads TGTGCCAGCAGCCCGGAAGCGGGGGAGCGGGAGACCCAGTACTTC. Translation: CASSPEAGERETQYF.

The chain has TRBV20-1 and TRBJ2-1, with D maybe TRBD1 (6 bases). Germline assignment: CDR1 DFQATT and CDR2 SNEGSKA (reference sequence). CDR3 length equals 14 residues. CDR3 region: CSLWGHRVIDEQFF. The DNA for the CDR3 is TGCAGCCTATGGGGGCACAGGGTGATAGATGAGCAGTTCTTC.

The CDR3 here is CASSETFGGPGQPQHF. The DNA for the CDR3 is TGTGCCAGTAGCGAGACCTTTGGGGGGCCTGGTCAGCCCCAGCATTTT. The chain couples TRBV19 to TRBJ1-5; tentatively, D is TRBD1 (6 bases). The CDR3 runs to 16 residues. Germline lookup yields CDR1 LNHDA and CDR2 SQIVND (reference sequence). V was cut by 6 bases and J by 6 bases, with 21 bases left in between.

This clonotype was picked up a small number of times. The gene calls are TRBV5-6 and TRBJ2-5; D remains unclear. CDR3 length equals 14 residues. V was cut by 1 base and J by 3 bases, with 10 bases left in between. The V gene's germline CDR1 is SGHDT and CDR2 YYEEEE. The CDR3 loop is CASSLMAGEETQYF. Written as DNA, the CDR3 is TGTGCCAGCAGCTTGATGGCAGGAGAAGAGACCCAGTACTTC.

The CDR3 bases are TGTGCCACAGGCGGGGGAAACTCCTACGAGCAGTACTTC. This codes for CATGGGNSYEQYF. This chain links TRBV6-6 with TRBJ2-7; the match to TRBD2 covers 7 bases. From germline, CDR1 is MNHNY and CDR2 SVGAGI (reference sequence). Unmatched junction bases numbered 6, after V lost 10 bases and J lost 0 bases. The CDR3 consists of 13 residues.